This T cell receptor (beta chain) was found in a study of blood T cell repertoires in COVID-19. In the authors' workflow: The authors estimated nucleated cell counts from reference gene primer amplification. Profiling relied on immunoSEQ multiplex PCR, and the TCRdb table lists in-frame clones only, not all of them. V, J and clone size are taken as reported in that table, and D and trimming were inferred from the DNA itself. This table has some 170,000 clones, about 90% appearing once. Participants came from 24 US areas, aged about 18 to 95 years. V was cut by 8 bases and J by 2 bases, with 12 bases left in between. The CDR3 loop spans 13 amino acids. Looked up from germline, CDR1 is SNHLY and CDR2 is FYNNEI.

The rearrangement links TRBV2 to TRBJ1-2, with D maybe TRBD1 (6 bases). The material sequenced was PBMCs or T cells enriched from blood (not recorded which). This receptor was identified in a human donor with acute COVID-19. The donor label of this sample is uncertain. As DNA, the CDR3 is TGTGCCAGCGGGGGAGGGGGAAACTATGGCTACACCTTC. Its translation: CASGGGGNYGYTF.